This T cell receptor (beta chain) was captured by sequencing in a study of beta chain features in type 1 diabetes. Study findings and constraints: All four CD4+ subsets from Type 1 diabetes patients carried moderately but significantly shorter TCRB CDR3s. Fewer insertions but more deletions were seen at VDJ junctions in type 1 diabetes patients.

Of the isolated RNA, all was reverse transcribed, and so the sequenced material was expressed TCRB transcripts. The average read count of naive, central memory and regulatory T cell samples was 3 million to 4 million. Profiled with immunoSEQ multiplex PCR; TCRdb holds only in-frame clones, not every one. The sample lists 600,000 to 700,000 clones, roughly 12% occurring once. This CDR3 contains 14 residues. CDR1 SGHDT and CDR2 YYEEEE come from the germline V gene. Trimming left V 2 bases short and J 2 bases short, with 8 bases between. This clone has just a few counts. Its antigen is unknown. The sample consisted of naive CD4+ T cells from blood. This sequence joins TRBV5-6 and TRBJ1-3; maybe TRBD1 (6 bases). The receptor's source is a man aged 25 to 40 with type 1 diabetes. CDR3 bases: TGTGCCAGCAGCTTATCAGGGGCTGGAAACACCATATATTTT. As protein: CASSLSGAGNTIYF.